Below are 18 T cell receptor beta chains sequenced from a single sample in a study of identical twins. Via MiXCR, TCRdb re-called the 5' RACE reads, giving one row per CDR3 protein. The data contain a few hundred thousand distinct CDR3 sequences, 14% of them singletons. These data were also reused for a study on yellow fever vaccine responses in identical twins.

The sample taken for sequencing was CD4+ T cells sorted from blood. The source is a woman aged 18-35 years in good health.

This clonotype has a handful of counts. This chain joins TRBV29-1 and TRBJ2-7, with D possibly TRBD2 on 6 matching bases. Germline V gene data show CDR1 as SQVTM and CDR2 as ANQGSEA. The CDR3 has 17 amino acids. Trimming took 1 base from V and 2 from J, leaving 21 bases between them. The CDR3 sequence is CSVEGRGGTHPTYEQYF. DNA for the CDR3: TGCAGCGTTGAAGGTCGTGGAGGGACGCATCCAACCTACGAGCAGTACTTC.

This clonotype was picked up a small number of times. The chain carries TRBV25-1 and TRBJ2-1; the D is unclear. CDR1 MGHDK and CDR2 SYGVNS come from the germline V gene. This CDR3 spans 14 amino acids. Trimming pared 1 base from V and 10 bases from J, leaving 14 bases between. The CDR3 here is CASSESKVLQEQFF. In DNA, the CDR3 is TGTGCCAGCAGTGAATCAAAGGTGCTACAGGAGCAGTTCTTC.

This rearrangement joins TRBV21-1 to TRBJ2-7; the table's D call TRBD2 went unverified against the DNA. TRBV21-1 is flagged as a pseudogene. The CDR3 has 18 residues. CDR3 nucleotide sequence: TGTGCCATCCCCGGGAGGGAGATGGTACAGGGACCGTCCTACGAGCAGTACTTC. Its translation: CAIPGREMVQGPSYEQYF.

The chain has TRBV6-4 and TRBJ2-3; TRBD1 matches at 9 bases. This CDR3 is 20 amino acids long. The ends lost 7 bases at V and 2 bases at J; junction bases unmatched: 22. CDR1 is MRHNA and CDR2 is SNTAGT in the germline V gene. The CDR3 DNA reads as TGTGCCAGCACCGACCCGAAATGGAGGACAGGGGTATGGGACACAGATACGCAGTATTTT. Translating it yields CASTDPKWRTGVWDTDTQYF.

This clonotype was counted between two and nine times. The chain uses TRBV4-3 and TRBJ1-2; possible D gene TRBD1, 6 bases. CDR3 size: 14 residues. Germline V gives CDR1 LGHNA, CDR2 YSLEER. The V and J ends lost 0 bases and 6 bases respectively, with 11 bases between them. CDR3 residues: CASSQEIQGDGYTF. CDR3 in DNA: TGCGCCAGCAGCCAAGAAATACAGGGCGATGGCTACACCTTC.

This sequence joins TRBV7-2 and TRBJ2-7, with a tentative D call TRBD1 (6 bases). Germline CDR1 and CDR2: SGHTA and FQGNSA. The CDR3 spans 16 residues. Trimming stripped 0 bases from V and 2 bases from J, with 14 bases between. CDR3 amino acids: CASSLAQTGYTYEQYF. For the CDR3, the DNA is TGTGCCAGCAGCTTAGCCCAGACAGGTTACACCTACGAGCAGTACTTC.

The V and J genes are TRBV25-1 and TRBJ2-7; perhaps D is TRBD1 or TRBD2 (5 bases each). V shed 4 bases and J shed 0 bases, with 13 bases lying between them. The CDR3 consists of 15 residues. Germline V gene lookup returns CDR1 MGHDK and CDR2 SYGVNS. CDR3 region: CASSARDPYSYEQYF. DNA for the CDR3: TGTGCCAGCAGTGCCCGGGACCCTTACTCCTACGAGCAGTACTTC.

This clonotype appeared a few times. V gene TRBV20-1 combines with J gene TRBJ2-1, with no clear D. The V gene's germline CDR1 is DFQATT and CDR2 SNEGSKA (reference sequence). The V end lost 4 bases, the J end lost 2 bases, and 12 bases lay between the germline ends. This CDR3 contains 14 residues. CDR3 sequence: CSAKKGITYNEQFF. Here the CDR3 DNA reads TGCAGTGCTAAAAAGGGAATTACCTACAATGAGCAGTTCTTC.

This clonotype was observed a handful of times. V gene TRBV12-3 or TRBV12-4 combines with J gene TRBJ2-2; TRBD1 matches 8 bases. The CDR3 has 15 residues. V shed 6 bases, J shed 6 bases, and the junction held 9 bases outside the gene matches. As DNA, the CDR3 is TGTGCCAGCAGGATTCGGGACAGGCCGCCCGGGGAGCTGTTTTTT. Protein sequence: CASRIRDRPPGELFF.

This clonotype was seen only a few times. The chain carries TRBV20-1 and TRBJ2-5; the D gene is possibly TRBD2 (5 bases). CDR3 size: 13 residues. Germline CDR1 is DFQATT and CDR2 is SNEGSKA (reference sequence). With 4 bases removed from V and 5 bases from J, the gap between germline ends came to 14 bases. CDR3 sequence: CSAIKGAPETQYF. The DNA of the CDR3 is TGCAGTGCTATAAAGGGAGCCCCGGAGACCCAGTACTTC.

The CDR3 nucleotides are TGTGCCAGCAGCTTAGTAGTAGGGGCCACTGAAGCTTTCTTT. This translates into CASSLVVGATEAFF. The J gene is TRBJ1-1, the V gene TRBV7-9; D might be TRBD1 (5 bases). The germline V gene has CDR1 SEHNR and CDR2 FQNEAQ (reference sequence). The CDR3 runs to 14 residues. V lost 1 base to trimming and J lost 4 bases, with 10 bases between them.

The rearrangement uses TRBV3-1 and TRBJ2-3, with D perhaps matching TRBD1 (5 bases). The germline gives CDR1 LGHDT, CDR2 YNNKEL (reference sequence). Trimming cost V 8 bases and J 2 bases, with 14 bases left between them. The CDR3 loop spans 14 amino acids. The CDR3 here is CASSHRGYTDTQYF. CDR3 coding DNA: TGTGCCAGCTCTCATAGGGGTTACACAGATACGCAGTATTTT.

This clonotype has ten or more counts. This rearrangement joins TRBV4-2 to TRBJ1-1, with D tentatively TRBD1 (5 bases). Trimming left V 4 bases short and J 4 bases short, with 10 bases between. Germline V gives CDR1 LGHNA, CDR2 YNFKEQ. The CDR3 runs to 13 residues. CDR3 in DNA: TGTGCCAGCAGCCTAGGAGGGGCCACTGAAGCTTTCTTT. It encodes CASSLGGATEAFF.

V is TRBV7-2 and J is TRBJ2-1; TRBD2 agrees at 9 bases. Germline CDR1 SGHTA, CDR2 FQGNSA. The ends lost 4 bases at V and 3 bases at J; junction bases unmatched: 1. The CDR3 covers 14 residues. The CDR3 spells CASSSAGGYNEQFF. CDR3 nucleotide sequence: TGTGCCAGCAGCTCAGCGGGAGGCTACAATGAGCAGTTCTTC.

The chain combines TRBV18 with TRBJ2-1, with TRBD2 as a possible D gene (6 bases). The ends were cut back, 3 bases at V and 7 bases at J, with 16 bases in the middle. The CDR3 contains 15 residues. The germline gives CDR1 KGHSH, CDR2 LQKENI. The CDR3 DNA reads TGTGCCAGCTCACCCGGGAGTTTTCGGGGGAATGAGCAGTTCTTC. Protein: CASSPGSFRGNEQFF. The complete variable domain, with remaining parts taken from reference TRBV18 and TRBJ2-1, reads NAGVMQNPRHLVRRRGQEARLRCSPMKGHSHVYWYRQLPEEGLKFMVYLQKENIIDESGMPKERFSAEFPKEGPSILRIQQVVRGDSAAYFCASSPGSFRGNEQFFGPGTRLTVL.

The gene calls are TRBV7-6 and TRBJ1-1, with D maybe TRBD1 (5 bases). The germline V and J ends were trimmed by 5 bases and 2 bases, with 15 bases remaining between them. CDR1 is SGHVS, CDR2 FNYEAQ, per germline. The CDR3 consists of 15 residues. CDR3 nucleotide sequence: TGTGCCAGCAGCCCCTCCCCGGGGGGTAACACTGAAGCTTTCTTT. This encodes CASSPSPGGNTEAFF.

The chain employs TRBV9 and TRBJ2-3; TRBD1 matches 7 bases. Germline CDR1 is SGDLS and CDR2 is YYNGEE. Trimming removed 7 bases from V and 4 bases from J; junction bases left unmatched: 15. This CDR3 has 16 amino acids. In nucleotides, the CDR3 is TGTGCCAGCCAGCGAGCGGTCTCTGACAGGGCAGATACGCAGTATTTT. Residues: CASQRAVSDRADTQYF. Filled out from reference TRBV9 and TRBJ2-3, the complete variable domain reads DSGVTQTPKHLITATGQRVTLRCSPRSGDLSVYWYQQSLDQGLQFLIQYYNGEERAKGNILERFSAQQFPDLHSELNLSSLELGDSALYFCASQRAVSDRADTQYFGPGTRLTVL.

This clonotype came up a few times. V usage is TRBV24-1 and J usage is TRBJ2-3, with 15 bases lining up with TRBD2. The CDR3 runs to 16 residues. Germline values: CDR1 KGHDR, CDR2 SFDVKD. V lost 4 bases and J lost 5; bases outside the gene matches: 3. The CDR3 nucleotides are TGTGCCACCAGTGACCCGGGACTAGCGGGAGGAGATACGCAGTATTTT. Protein sequence: CATSDPGLAGGDTQYF.